These 16 T cell receptor beta chains came from one sample sequenced in a study of blood T cell repertoires in COVID-19. The data were produced by immunoSEQ multiplex PCR, yet TCRdb's version contains in-frame clones alone and is incomplete. The profile shows 95,000 to 100,000 clones, over 80% of them singletons. The sequencing input was peripheral blood. These receptors originate from a man aged 45 to 65 with acute or convalescent COVID-19.

This chain joins TRBV1 and TRBJ2-7; TRBD2 is the table's D call and was not checked against the DNA. TRBV1 is reported as a pseudogene. This CDR3 contains 16 residues. CDR3 sequence reads: CTSSQVRGGIPYEQYF. DNA for the CDR3: TGCACCAGCAGCCAAGTTCGCGGGGGGATTCCTTACGAGCAGTACTTC.

The V gene is TRBV6-6, the J gene TRBJ1-4; maybe TRBD1 (5 bases). CDR3 length equals 16 residues. The germline gives CDR1 MNHNY, CDR2 SVGAGI (reference sequence). V dropped 4 bases and J dropped 7 bases, with 19 bases sitting between them. In nucleotides, the CDR3 is TGTGCCAGCAGTTCCCCGGGTCCCACCGGGGGTGAAAAACTGTTTTTT. It is translated as CASSSPGPTGGEKLFF.

The table lists this clone with a few counts. V and J are TRBV7-3 and TRBJ2-7; 13 nucleotides agree with TRBD2. The CDR3 extends over 14 amino acids. The germline gives CDR1 SGHTA, CDR2 FQGTGA. The J segment lost 4 bases and the V segment lost 5 bases, leaving 2 bases of the junction unmatched. CDR3 bases: TGTGCCAGCAGCCGGACTAGCGGGGGATACGAGCAGTACTTC. This encodes CASSRTSGGYEQYF.

The chain is built from TRBV24-1 and TRBJ2-1; 13 nucleotides agree with TRBD2. Germline CDR1 and CDR2: KGHDR and SFDVKD. The CDR3 spans 17 residues. The V and J ends lost 4 bases and 8 bases, in that order; junction bases with no gene match: 10. DNA for the CDR3: TGTGCCACCAGTGACTTCCCGACTAGCGGGGGGCCTCATGAGCAGTTCTTC. It specifies CATSDFPTSGGPHEQFF.

This chain links TRBV7-2 with TRBJ2-2, with D possibly TRBD1 on 6 matching bases. Between the trimmed V and J ends, which lost 1 base and 13 bases, there was a span of 13 bases. Germline CDR1 SGHTA, CDR2 FQGNSA. The CDR3 extends over 13 amino acids. The CDR3 DNA reads as TGTGCCAGCAGCTTAGAGGGGGTGACAGGGCTGTTTTTT. This gives the protein CASSLEGVTGLFF. Filled out from reference TRBV7-2 and TRBJ2-2, the complete variable domain reads GAGVSQSPSNKVTEKGKDVELRCDPISGHTALYWYRQSLGQGLEFLIYFQGNSAPDKSGLPSDRFSAERTGGSVSTLTIQRTQQEDSAVYLCASSLEGVTGLFFGEGSRLTVL.

The J gene is TRBJ2-3, the V gene TRBV6-6; 10 positions match TRBD1. V trimming: 4 bases; J trimming: 4 bases; junction bases outside the gene matches: 5. The CDR3 runs to 15 residues. Germline V lookup: CDR1 MNHNY, CDR2 SVGAGI (reference sequence). CDR3 sequence: CASSLGDRGADTQYF. The CDR3 nucleotides are TGTGCCAGCAGTTTGGGGGACAGGGGTGCAGATACGCAGTATTTT.

The J gene is TRBJ1-6, the V gene TRBV7-2; 7 bases align to TRBD1. The V gene end was trimmed by 5 bases and the J gene end by 4 bases; junction bases not matched to a gene: 8. Germline CDR1 is SGHTA and CDR2 is FQGNSA. CDR3 size: 16 residues. The CDR3: CASSPRGQTYNSPLHF. CDR3 bases: TGTGCCAGCAGCCCTCGGGGACAGACTTATAATTCACCCCTCCACTTT.

The chain is built from TRBV11-2 and TRBJ2-3, with D possibly being TRBD1 (5 bases). CDR1 is SGHAT, CDR2 FQNNGV, per germline. The CDR3 sequence is 16 residues long. Trimming removed 5 bases at V and 0 bases at J, with 15 bases between. The CDR3 coding sequence is TGTGCCAGCAGCACCGGACAACTATCTAGCACAGATACGCAGTATTTT. As protein: CASSTGQLSSTDTQYF.

This chain links TRBV25-1 with TRBJ2-1; 7 bases fit TRBD1. CDR3 length equals 15 residues. V was clipped by 6 bases and J by 3 bases; unmatched bases: 8. The germline gives CDR1 MGHDK, CDR2 SYGVNS. CDR3 in DNA: TGTGCCAGCAGCCCTACAGGGGTGGGCTACAATGAGCAGTTCTTC. Translating it yields CASSPTGVGYNEQFF.

This clone has only one observation. This rearrangement joins TRBV5-6 to TRBJ2-7, with 7 bases matching TRBD1. V was pared by 9 bases and J by 1 base, with 10 bases of the junction left unmatched. The CDR3 length is 14 residues. Germline loops: CDR1 SGHDT, CDR2 YYEEEE. The CDR3 DNA is TGTGCCACCGCAGATTCAGGGGGATCCTACGAGCAGTACTTC. It yields the protein CATADSGGSYEQYF. Together with reference TRBV5-6 and TRBJ2-7, the CDR3 gives the full variable domain: DAGVTQSPTHLIKTRGQQVTLRCSPKSGHDTVSWYQQALGQGPQFIFQYYEEEERQRGNFPDRFSGHQFPNYSSELNVNALLLGDSALYLCATADSGGSYEQYFGPGTRLTVT.

V and J are TRBV19 and TRBJ1-5; possible D gene TRBD1, 5 bases. Germline assignment: CDR1 LNHDA and CDR2 SQIVND (reference sequence). This CDR3 region has 13 residues. The V gene lost 7 bases and the J gene lost 5 bases, with 12 bases spanning the gap. The CDR3 protein is CASIGGGYQPQHF. CDR3 in DNA: TGTGCCAGTATTGGGGGGGGGTATCAGCCCCAGCATTTT.

The chain is built from TRBV3-1 (or the pseudogene TRBV3-2) and TRBJ1-5, with unresolved D. This CDR3 contains 17 residues. The V gene's germline CDR1 is LGHDT and CDR2 YNNKEL (reference sequence). The germline V and J ends were trimmed by 0 bases and 1 base, with 13 bases remaining between them. CDR3 sequence reads: CASSQDLGGLSNQPQHF. As DNA, the CDR3 is TGTGCCAGCAGCCAAGATCTAGGAGGGTTAAGCAATCAGCCCCAGCATTTT.

The chain couples TRBV7-9 to TRBJ1-4; no clear D. CDR3 length equals 12 residues. V was cut by 2 bases and J by 8 bases, with 6 bases left in between. The germline V gene encodes CDR1 SEHNR and CDR2 FQNEAQ (reference sequence). CDR3 DNA: TGTGCCAGCAGCTTAATATCCGAAAAACTGTTTTTT. Residues: CASSLISEKLFF.

This chain uses TRBV10-3 with TRBJ1-6; tentatively, D is TRBD1 (5 bases). CDR1 ENHRY and CDR2 SYGVKD come from the germline V gene. V was clipped by 4 bases and J by 10 bases, with 11 bases between them. This CDR3 region has 13 residues. The CDR3 nucleotides read TGTGCCATCAGTGTGGACCCAGGGTCACCCCTCCACTTT. Translated: CAISVDPGSPLHF.

This chain links TRBV7-2 with TRBJ2-1, with D uncertain. The CDR3 length is 13 residues. The germline V gene has CDR1 SGHTA and CDR2 FQGNSA. V gave up 5 bases and J gave up 0 bases, with 5 bases separating them. The CDR3 nucleotides are TGTGCCAGCAGCCAATTCTCCTACAATGAGCAGTTCTTC. It yields the protein CASSQFSYNEQFF.

The chain uses TRBV19 and TRBJ2-2; 13 positions agree with TRBD2. The CDR3 spans 17 residues. Germline V gene lookup returns CDR1 LNHDA and CDR2 SQIVND (reference sequence). J lost 5 bases, V lost 7 bases, and 10 bases had no gene match. The CDR3 DNA reads as TGTGCCAGTATACCGACTAGCGGGGGGCCCTGGACCGGGGAGCTGTTTTTT. Amino acids: CASIPTSGGPWTGELFF.